Below, 10 T cell receptor beta chains from the same sample are listed, as sequenced in a study of beta chain features in type 1 diabetes. Study results and caveats: TCRB CDR3 length was moderately but significantly reduced in all four CD4+ subsets of Type 1 diabetes patients.

These receptors' antigens are unknown. Since all of the isolated RNA was reverse transcribed, expressed TCRB transcripts were what got sequenced. Sequencing used immunoSEQ multiplex PCR; TCRdb keeps in-frame clones, though not all of them. This repertoire shows more than 100,000 clones, roughly 10% found once; its top ten account for 0.6% to 0.9%. Sequenced sample: central memory CD4+ T cells from blood. Receptors were obtained from a young man with type 1 diabetes.

CDR3 bases: TGTGCCAGCTACAGGTCCAACTATGGCTACACCTTC. Amino acids: CASYRSNYGYTF. The chain recombines TRBV6-5 with TRBJ1-2; maybe TRBD1 (5 bases). Per germline, CDR1 MNHEY and CDR2 SVGAGI. V shed 8 bases and J shed 2 bases, with 9 bases lying between them. The CDR3 totals 12 residues.

There are a few counts of this clone. The V call is TRBV5-1, the J call TRBJ2-2; 9 nucleotides match TRBD1. Per germline, CDR1 SGHRS and CDR2 YFSETQ. The CDR3 extends over 15 amino acids. Losses at the gene ends were 4 bases for V and 5 bases for J; bases not matched to a gene: 6. Here the CDR3 reads CASSPTGTGTGELFF. The CDR3 DNA sequence: TGCGCCAGCAGCCCCACCGGGACAGGGACCGGGGAGCTGTTTTTT.

This clone has only a few counts. The V gene is TRBV29-1, the J gene TRBJ1-5, with D possibly matching TRBD1 (6 bases). The V end was cut by 6 bases, the J end by 5 bases, with 20 bases between. Germline CDR1 SQVTM, CDR2 ANQGSEA. The CDR3 is 15 amino acids. The CDR3 coding sequence is TGCAGCGTGAGGGCCTTGAGGGGGAATGATCAGCCCCAGCATTTT. Residues: CSVRALRGNDQPQHF.

Only a few counts were recorded for this clone. This rearrangement joins TRBV5-1 to TRBJ2-3; D perhaps matches TRBD1 (6 bases). Germline assignment: CDR1 SGHRS and CDR2 YFSETQ. Trimming took 3 bases from V and 4 from J, leaving 12 bases between them. The CDR3 loop spans 14 amino acids. CDR3 protein: CASSYQGSPDTQYF. For the CDR3, the DNA is TGCGCCAGCAGCTATCAGGGGTCTCCAGATACGCAGTATTTT.

The gene calls are TRBV10-2 and TRBJ2-7; 11 bases fit TRBD1. The J segment lost 4 bases and the V segment lost 7 bases, leaving 3 bases of the junction unmatched. CDR3 size: 13 residues. Germline-derived CDR1 and CDR2 are WSHSY and SAAADI. The CDR3 sequence is CASKRDRGYEQYF. For the CDR3, the DNA is TGCGCCAGCAAACGGGACAGGGGGTACGAGCAGTACTTC.

In its sample, this clone was seen a few times. The genes are TRBV28 and TRBJ1-2, with D possibly matching TRBD1 (5 bases). The V gene's germline CDR1 is MDHEN and CDR2 SYDVKM. V was shortened by 5 bases and J by 4 bases, with 11 bases between the two germline ends. There are 13 residues in the CDR3. The CDR3 is CASSEQEAYGYTF. CDR3 sequence (DNA): TGTGCCAGCAGTGAACAGGAAGCCTATGGCTACACCTTC.

This clone was recorded many times. Here the CDR3 reads CASSAGWGGELFF. The CDR3 coding sequence is TGTGCCAGCAGCGCGGGGTGGGGCGGGGAGCTGTTTTTT. V and J are TRBV9 and TRBJ2-2; maybe TRBD2 (5 bases). CDR1 and CDR2 from the germline V gene are SGDLS and YYNGEE. Trimming removed 3 bases from V and 7 bases from J, with 10 bases in between. This CDR3 region has 13 residues.

The V and J genes are TRBV4-3 and TRBJ1-5; D call uncertain. Trimming left V 0 bases short and J 5 bases short, with 8 bases between. The CDR3 contains 14 residues. Germline V gene data show CDR1 as LGHNA and CDR2 as YSLEER. In nucleotides, the CDR3 is TGCGCCAGCAGCCAAGACCCCGACTATCAGCCCCAGCATTTT. Protein product: CASSQDPDYQPQHF.

This clone has only a few counts. The chain recombines TRBV5-4 with TRBJ2-7; the match to TRBD2 covers 8 bases. J gave up 0 bases and V 4 bases, and 3 bases lay outside the gene matches. The CDR3 length is 14 residues. Germline lookup yields CDR1 SGHNT and CDR2 YYREEE (reference sequence). CDR3 sequence: CASSPGLASYEQYF. The CDR3 bases are TGTGCCAGCAGCCCAGGACTAGCCTCCTACGAGCAGTACTTC.

The rearrangement joins TRBV7-8 to TRBJ1-1; D unclear. This CDR3 has 11 amino acids. Germline CDR1 and CDR2: SGHVS and FQNEAQ. V lost 5 bases and J 8 bases, leaving 9 bases between the germline ends. The CDR3 reads CASSAHEEAFF. CDR3 nucleotide sequence: TGTGCCAGCAGCGCTCACGAGGAAGCTTTCTTT.